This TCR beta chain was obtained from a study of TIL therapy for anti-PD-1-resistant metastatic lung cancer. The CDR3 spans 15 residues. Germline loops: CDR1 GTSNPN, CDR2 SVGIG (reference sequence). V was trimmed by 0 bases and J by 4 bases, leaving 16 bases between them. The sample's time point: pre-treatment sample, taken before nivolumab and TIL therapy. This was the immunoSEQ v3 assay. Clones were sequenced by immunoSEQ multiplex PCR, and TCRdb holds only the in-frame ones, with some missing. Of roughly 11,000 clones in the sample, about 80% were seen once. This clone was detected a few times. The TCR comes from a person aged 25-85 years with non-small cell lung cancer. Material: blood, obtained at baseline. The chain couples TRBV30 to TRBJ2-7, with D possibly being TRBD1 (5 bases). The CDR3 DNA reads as TGTGCCTGGAGTGTAGTCCCCGACAGAAGTTACGAGCAGTACTTC. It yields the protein CAWSVVPDRSYEQYF.